This TCR beta chain originates from a study of T cells in Graves' hyperthyroidism and ophthalmopathy (dated by TCRdb to between 2018 and 2021). Regarding the study in general: Peripheral blood samples were taken at the time of initial diagnosis, prior to any treatment. The paper reports TCR Vbeta CDR3 sequencing of about 140 peripheral blood samples: over 40 ophthalmopathy, 75 to 80 hyperthyroidism and 17 progressor patients. In addition, the study compared T-cell repertoires in thyroid tissue and in blood from roughly 6 Graves' hyperthyroidism patients. For training and testing, the 110 or so patients in the discovery cohort were randomly divided in a 7:3 ratio. After sampling, hyperthyroidism patients received methimazole starting at 30 mg daily, and ophthalmopathy patients received high-dose intravenous methylprednisolone. Prospective prediction of ophthalmopathy was tested in an independent validation cohort consisting of about 19 hyperthyroidism patients and about 17 patients who later progressed to ophthalmopathy. To identify TCR V-J signatures that set the groups apart, the researchers used a discovery cohort of about a hundred patients, made up of around 40 with Graves' ophthalmopathy and 57 with stable Graves' hyperthyroidism.

Stable Graves' hyperthyroidism was defined as no progression to ophthalmopathy during 18 months of follow-up. Hyperthyroidism patients were newly diagnosed, had a disease duration of under 2 months, and were aged 18 to 65 years. Patients with uncontrolled infections, other autoimmune diseases, pregnancy or lactation were excluded. Diagnoses were established on the basis of clinical symptoms, serum thyroxine and TRAb, thyroid ultrasound, and orbital computed tomography. PBMCs were separated from over 9 ml of fresh peripheral blood using Ficoll-Paque density gradient centrifugation. Total RNA was extracted using Trizol reagent, and RNA quality was assessed on an Agilent 2100 Bioanalyzer. This clonotype has more than one count but fewer than ten. Its antigen is unknown. The record has no base qualities; no much larger clone is one base away. TCR beta CDR3 regions were amplified from RNA transcripts. The TCR CDR3 was subjected to a first round of RT-PCR using the HTBI primer set and the Qiagen OneStep RT-PCR kit. Libraries were constructed in a second round of multiplex PCR, after which size selection and purification were performed. The libraries were sequenced on an Illumina HiSeq2000 using paired-end 100 bp reads. Per the original workflow: SOAPnuke was used to process the raw data, removing reads that contained adapters or uncalled bases, had a mean Phred below 15, or lacked an exact match to the constant primer or identifier. COPE v1.2.5 was used to merge high-quality paired reads, and clonotypes were defined as unique nucleotide sequences. MiTCR v1.1 was used to align the clonotypes against IMGT TRBV, TRBD and TRBJ reference segments. Only V-J combinations with frequency above 0.0001, covering approximately 99% of repertoires, were analysed. A TCS score was defined as the ratio of F50 (clonal expansion) to E x V (chaos), with BLOSUM62-based TCRdist applied between CDR3 peptides within each V-J. Welch's t-statistics and random forest reduced around 510 V-J features to 13, which were used in a naive Bayes classifier (R e1071). The raw public data were reprocessed by TCRdb itself: fastp quality trimming at Q25, MiXCR clonotype calling, in-frame beta chains only. CDR3 protein sequences are deduplicated, and each keeps its most common genes and DNA. TCRdb, not the authors, supplied the V and J calls. Recorded for this sample are approximately 600,000 distinct CDR3 sequences; 15% to 20% of them occurred a single time. Approximately 3.9% of the sample comes from the top ten.

Broad study findings and their caveats: During validation, the model predicted progression to ophthalmopathy a median of about 6.5 months ahead of onset, with almost 71% sensitivity and roughly 75% specificity. Most expanded thyroid clonotypes (frequency above 0.001) were also detected in blood, a finding suggesting that blood repertoires may reflect thyroid immune responses. A model built on a 13 V-J signature distinguished ophthalmopathy from stable hyperthyroidism, reaching about 88% sensitivity and approximately 83% specificity in cross-validation and 80%/75% in testing. Sample size was not statistically predetermined, and blinding of investigators to group allocation was not performed.

This sequence was found in a woman aged 25 to 39 with Graves' hyperthyroidism. Sequenced: blood.

The DNA sequence is given as TGTGCCAGCAGCCCGACCCACCTGGGGCTAGCGGGTGTCGAGACCCAGTACTTC. Translated, it gives CASSPTHLGLAGVETQYF. The rearrangement joined TRBV9 to TRBJ2-5; 8 bases in the middle match TRBD2. V is cut back by 4 bases and J by 5 bases, with 19 bases in the junction unmatched. From the germline V gene, CDR1 is SGDLS and CDR2 is YYNGEE. The CDR3 runs 18 amino acids, cysteine and phenylalanine included. The CDR3 DNA has 54 bases and is translated from base 1.